These 24 T cell receptor beta chains were sequenced from one sample in a study of cytomegalovirus exposure and HLA in healthy donors (dated by TCRdb to 2015 to 2018). The method behind the library was the immunoSEQ multiplex PCR assay. A mixture of 60 forward primers for TCR Vbeta segments and 13 reverse primers for TCR Jbeta segments was used in the multiplex PCR. TCRdb limited this immuneACCESS table to in-frame rearrangements with V and J called. A share of clones is missing; checked studies link under half to unresolved V genes, and the rest is unexplained. Recorded for this sample are 150,000 to 200,000 clones; around three quarters of them occurred a single time. Around 0.69% of the sample belongs to the ten largest clones. Sequencing was performed on PBMCs. The receptors stem from a boy younger than 18 in good health and CMV-seronegative.

The V gene is TRBV27, the J gene TRBJ2-3, with 9 bases lining up with TRBD1. Per the germline V gene, CDR1 is MNHEY and CDR2 is SMNVEV (reference sequence). The trim removed 8 bases at V and 5 bases at J, leaving 5 bases unmatched. The CDR3 loop spans 13 amino acids. The CDR3 bases are TGTGCCAGCCGGACAGGGGCGGTAGATACGCAGTATTTT. As protein: CASRTGAVDTQYF.

The chain joins TRBV7-9 to TRBJ2-7; D is perhaps TRBD1 (6 bases). CDR1 is SEHNR, CDR2 FQNEAQ, per germline (reference sequence). This CDR3 spans 14 amino acids. V was clipped by 8 bases and J by 6 bases, with 20 bases between them. The CDR3 loop reads CASGRDTAWGEQYF. CDR3 sequence (DNA): TGTGCCAGCGGCCGGGACACGGCTTGGGGCGAGCAGTACTTC.

The V gene is TRBV15, the J gene TRBJ2-2, with no clear D. Germline CDR1 is LNHNV and CDR2 is YYDKDF (reference sequence). V was trimmed by 0 bases and J by 3 bases, leaving 8 bases between them. CDR3 size: 15 residues. The CDR3 DNA is TGTGCCACCAGCAGAGACGACGGGTACACCGGGGAGCTGTTTTTT. This gives the protein CATSRDDGYTGELFF.

The rearrangement joins TRBV10-2 to TRBJ2-3, with 10 nucleotides matching TRBD2. J lost 5 bases, V lost 5 bases, and 10 bases had no gene match. CDR3 length: 16 amino acids. Germline V gives CDR1 WSHSY, CDR2 SAAADI. The chain's CDR3 is CASSRPSGSSRDTQYF. CDR3 DNA sequence: TGCGCCAGCAGTCGACCTAGCGGGAGCTCGAGAGATACGCAGTATTTT.

V and J are TRBV5-4 and TRBJ1-1; 8 nucleotides agree with TRBD1. The germline V gene encodes CDR1 SGHNT and CDR2 YYREEE (reference sequence). Trimming at V came to 4 bases and at J to 5 bases, leaving 10 bases not matched to a gene. The CDR3 has 15 amino acids. CDR3 DNA sequence: TGTGCCAGCAGCATATTTCAGGGGGCCGGGACTGAAGCTTTCTTT. This encodes CASSIFQGAGTEAFF.

The J gene is TRBJ2-7, the V gene TRBV9; 8 bases line up with TRBD2. This CDR3 contains 14 residues. The germline CDR1 and CDR2 sequences are SGDLS and YYNGEE. V lost 6 bases, J lost 4 bases, and 9 bases stayed unmatched. The CDR3 nucleotides are TGTGCCAGCAACAAGGGGACTAGTACTTACGAGCAGTACTTC. Amino acids: CASNKGTSTYEQYF.

This chain connects TRBV19 to TRBJ1-1; a possible D gene is TRBD1 (5 bases). V was shortened by 5 bases and J by 5 bases, with 12 bases between the two germline ends. The germline V gene encodes CDR1 LNHDA and CDR2 SQIVND (reference sequence). The CDR3 length is 13 residues. For the CDR3, the DNA is TGTGCCAGTAGTGCCGGCAGGGTAACTGAAGCTTTCTTT. Its translation is CASSAGRVTEAFF.

The genes are TRBV5-1 and TRBJ2-7; possible D gene TRBD2, 5 bases. V lost 0 bases, J lost 5 bases, and 15 bases lay in between. This CDR3 region has 15 residues. Per germline, CDR1 SGHRS and CDR2 YFSETQ. In DNA, the CDR3 is TGCGCCAGCAGCTTGGCGGCAGAGCGGTACCACGAGCAGTACTTC. Translated, it gives CASSLAAERYHEQYF.

The chain is built from TRBV7-9 and TRBJ2-7; 8 positions agree with TRBD2. The germline CDR1 and CDR2 sequences are SEHNR and FQNEAQ (reference sequence). The junction had 5 bases not matched to a gene; V was cut back by 3 bases and J by 4 bases. The CDR3 has 14 amino acids. CDR3 in DNA: TGTGCCAGCAGCTTGATAGCGGGATCATACGAGCAGTACTTC. Translating gives CASSLIAGSYEQYF.

The chain links TRBV19 to TRBJ1-5; no definite D call. Germline assignment: CDR1 LNHDA and CDR2 SQIVND (reference sequence). This CDR3 comprises 14 residues. Trimming took off 5 bases at V and 3 bases at J, with 11 bases between the two ends. DNA for the CDR3: TGTGCCAGTAGTTTTGCCAGCGTCAATCAGCCCCAGCATTTT. Its protein is CASSFASVNQPQHF. Full variable domain (rest looked up from reference TRBV19 and TRBJ1-5): DGGITQSPKYLFRKEGQNVTLSCEQNLNHDAMYWYRQDPGQGLRLIYYSQIVNDFQKGDIAEGYSVSREKKESFPLTVTSAQKNPTAFYLCASSFASVNQPQHFGDGTRLSIL.

This chain links TRBV7-8 with TRBJ1-1; D gene unclear. Trimming removed 7 bases from V and 7 bases from J, with 16 bases in between. CDR1 SGHVS and CDR2 FQNEAQ come from the germline V gene. The CDR3 is made up of 13 amino acids. The CDR3: CASTLRLLGEAFF. Written as DNA, the CDR3 is TGTGCCAGCACCCTGAGACTTCTGGGTGAAGCTTTCTTT.

This chain connects TRBV19 to TRBJ1-4, with D unresolved. Germline-derived CDR1 and CDR2 are LNHDA and SQIVND (reference sequence). The CDR3 is made up of 15 amino acids. V was clipped by 3 bases and J by 5 bases, with 13 bases between them. Here the CDR3 DNA reads TGTGCCAGTAGTATGATCCTACAGATAAATGAAAAACTGTTTTTT. Translated, it gives CASSMILQINEKLFF.

This clone was counted a few times. This sequence joins TRBV27 and TRBJ2-5; possible D gene TRBD1, 6 bases. Trimming removed 5 bases at V and 5 bases at J, with 15 bases between. Germline CDR1 reads MNHEY; CDR2 reads SMNVEV (reference sequence). CDR3 length equals 14 residues. The CDR3 loop is CASSTDTGSETQYF. CDR3 sequence (DNA): TGTGCCAGCAGTACGGATACAGGGTCGGAGACCCAGTACTTC.

The rearrangement links TRBV5-4 to TRBJ1-4; D perhaps matches TRBD1 (6 bases). V lost 3 bases and J 11 bases, leaving 14 bases between the germline ends. The CDR3 sequence is 13 residues long. From germline, CDR1 is SGHNT and CDR2 YYREEE (reference sequence). The CDR3 DNA reads as TGTGCCAGCAGCTGGGAGAGGCAGGGGAAACTGTTTTTT. Translated: CASSWERQGKLFF.

This chain links TRBV2 with TRBJ1-1; D is unresolved. V lost 6 bases, J lost 5 bases, and 7 bases lay in between. Germline lookup yields CDR1 SNHLY and CDR2 FYNNEI. This CDR3 is 11 amino acids long. The CDR3 coding sequence is TGTGCCAGCAGCGAAACAACTGAAGCTTTCTTT. It is translated as CASSETTEAFF.

The chain combines TRBV9 with TRBJ1-1; 9 positions match TRBD1. The CDR3 has 16 residues. Germline V gene sequence: CDR1 SGDLS, CDR2 YYNGEE. Losses at the gene ends were 4 bases for V and 1 base for J; bases not matched to a gene: 8. The CDR3 coding sequence is TGTGCCAGCAGCTCTAGACCGGGACAGGGGAACACTGAAGCTTTCTTT. This codes for CASSSRPGQGNTEAFF.

This chain joins TRBV19 and TRBJ1-4, with D hard to call. This CDR3 has 15 residues. V was trimmed by 7 bases and J by 0 bases, leaving 12 bases between them. CDR1 and CDR2 (germline): LNHDA, SQIVND (reference sequence). The CDR3 coding sequence is TGTGCCAGTATCAACAGTTTTGCAACTAATGAAAAACTGTTTTTT. This translates into CASINSFATNEKLFF.

Points on this clone: One end of the junction does not line up with germline, which may come from a read error. The chain employs TRBV7-2 and TRBJ2-7, with 7 bases identical to TRBD2. The germline V gene has CDR1 SGHTA and CDR2 FQGNSA. The CDR3 is 15 residues long. The CDR3 sequence: CAGSLGMAGAATGYF. Here the CDR3 DNA reads TGTGCCGGCAGCTTAGGAATGGCGGGAGCGGCTACTGGGTACTTC.

J is TRBJ1-1 and V is TRBV5-1, with TRBD1 identical over 10 bases. Per germline, CDR1 SGHRS and CDR2 YFSETQ. The CDR3 covers 14 residues. Trimming took 7 bases from V and 3 from J; bases not matched to a gene: 6. Here the CDR3 DNA reads TGCGCCAGCGGGACAGGGGAAAGGGACACTGAAGCTTTCTTT. This gives the protein CASGTGERDTEAFF.

The chain has TRBV18 and TRBJ2-3, with TRBD2 matching 13 bases. Looked up from germline, CDR1 is KGHSH and CDR2 is LQKENI. The CDR3 runs to 15 residues. V shed 5 bases and J 5 bases; nucleotides not matched to a gene: 4. Written as DNA, the CDR3 is TGTGCCAGCTCAGGACTAGCGGGGGACAGAGATACGCAGTATTTT. Translation gives CASSGLAGDRDTQYF.

The chain is built from TRBV11-2 and TRBJ1-1, with D tentatively TRBD1 (6 bases). This CDR3 is 14 amino acids long. Looked up from germline, CDR1 is SGHAT and CDR2 is FQNNGV. Trimming removed 5 bases from V and 2 bases from J, with 12 bases in between. In nucleotides, the CDR3 is TGTGCCAGCAGCGTGGACAGCTTCAACACTGAAGCTTTCTTT. Encoded protein: CASSVDSFNTEAFF.

In its sample, this clone was seen a few times. V and J are TRBV5-6 and TRBJ2-5; 8 nucleotides agree with TRBD2. This CDR3 is built from 14 residues. In germline, CDR1 is SGHDT, CDR2 YYEEEE. Trimming at V came to 2 bases and at J to 3 bases, leaving 3 bases not matched to a gene. The CDR3 loop is CASSFLGREETQYF. The CDR3 DNA sequence: TGTGCCAGCAGCTTCCTCGGGAGGGAAGAGACCCAGTACTTC.

CDR3 loop: CASSIGTGGSYEQYF. CDR3 DNA sequence: TGTGCCAGCAGTATCGGGACAGGGGGCTCCTACGAGCAGTACTTC. This chain connects TRBV2 to TRBJ2-7, with 11 bases aligning to TRBD1. V was clipped by 5 bases and J by 0 bases; unmatched bases: 3. Germline V gene sequence: CDR1 SNHLY, CDR2 FYNNEI. The CDR3 spans 15 residues.

The J gene is TRBJ2-7, the V gene TRBV2, with D possibly matching TRBD2 (6 bases). This CDR3 spans 12 amino acids. Looked up from germline, CDR1 is SNHLY and CDR2 is FYNNEI. V lost 6 bases and J 5 bases, leaving 11 bases between the germline ends. Written as DNA, the CDR3 is TGTGCCAGCAGGGTGGGGGGAGACGAGCAGTACTTC. Amino acids: CASRVGGDEQYF. The full variable domain, completed using reference TRBV2 and TRBJ2-7, is EPEVTQTPSHQVTQMGQEVILRCVPISNHLYFYWYRQILGQKVEFLVSFYNNEISEKSEIFDDQFSVERPDGSNFTLKIRSTKLEDSAMYFCASRVGGDEQYFGPGTRLTVT.